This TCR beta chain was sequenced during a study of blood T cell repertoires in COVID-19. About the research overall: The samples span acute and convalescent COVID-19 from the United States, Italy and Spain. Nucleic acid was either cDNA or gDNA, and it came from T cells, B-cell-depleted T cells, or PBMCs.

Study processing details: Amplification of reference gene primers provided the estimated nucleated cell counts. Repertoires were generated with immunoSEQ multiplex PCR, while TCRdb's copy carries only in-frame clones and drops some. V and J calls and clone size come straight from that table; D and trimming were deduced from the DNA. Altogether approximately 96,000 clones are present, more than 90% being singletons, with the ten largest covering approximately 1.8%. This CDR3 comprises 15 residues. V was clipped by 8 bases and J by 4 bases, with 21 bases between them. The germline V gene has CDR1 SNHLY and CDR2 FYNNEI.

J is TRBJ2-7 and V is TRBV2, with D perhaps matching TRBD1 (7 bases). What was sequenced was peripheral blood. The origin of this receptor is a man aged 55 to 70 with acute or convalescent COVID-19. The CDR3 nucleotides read TGTGCCAGCCTTGCCATACAGGGGACTCCGTACGAGCAGTACTTC. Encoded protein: CASLAIQGTPYEQYF. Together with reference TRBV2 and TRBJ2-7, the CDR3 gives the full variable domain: EPEVTQTPSHQVTQMGQEVILRCVPISNHLYFYWYRQILGQKVEFLVSFYNNEISEKSEIFDDQFSVERPDGSNFTLKIRSTKLEDSAMYFCASLAIQGTPYEQYFGPGTRLTVT.